The clone carrying this T cell receptor (beta chain) was counted between two and nine times. Its antigen is as yet unknown. This entry comes from a study of identical twins' blood T cells. The germline V gene encodes CDR1 SGHTA and CDR2 FQGNSA. The CDR3 length is 18 residues. With 6 bases clipped from V and 2 bases from J, the junction kept 13 bases outside the gene matches. Under the authors' procedure: Each donor had about 90,000 to nearly 550,000 clonotypes. Via MiXCR, TCRdb re-called the 5' RACE reads, giving one row per CDR3 protein. For this entry, the V and J calls and clone size follow TCRdb and not the study's own pipeline. The data contain hundreds of thousands of distinct CDR3 sequences, roughly 31% of them seen just once; the ten biggest clones take up around 5.6%. Study findings and constraints: Mainly, cloneset size products determined shared clonotypes, twins included. Twin repertoire similarity may partly reflect shared environment. Each donor's most abundant TCRbeta clonotypes shared more CDR3 sequences with her twin than unrelated donors.

The chain links TRBV7-2 to TRBJ1-6; the match to TRBD1 covers 7 bases. The receptor's source is a woman aged 18-49 years in good health. The sample consisted of PBMCs. CDR3 region: CASRYRRGHSAYNSPLHF. CDR3 nucleotides: TGTGCCAGCAGATACCGAAGGGGGCACAGCGCCTATAATTCACCCCTCCACTTT.